This record covers a single T cell receptor beta chain. These data come from a study of blood T cell repertoires in COVID-19. Study in general: Samples of COVID-19 (acute and convalescent) were obtained from the United States, Italy and Spain. T cells, B-cell-depleted T cells, or PBMCs provided the cDNA or gDNA that served as material.

The CDR3 extends over 13 amino acids. Germline V CDR1 and CDR2: SGDLS, YYNGEE. V dropped 2 bases and J dropped 4; count of bases not matched to a gene: 2. In the authors' methods: Reference gene primer amplification yielded estimated nucleated cell counts. TCRdb's table, derived via immunoSEQ multiplex PCR, lists solely in-frame clones and lacks some. That table gives V, J and clone size, and the DNA gave D and trimming. The table shows 150,000 or so clones, with roughly 90% occurring only once. The source is a man aged 60 to 69 with acute or convalescent COVID-19. This sequence joins TRBV9 and TRBJ2-5; 7 bases agree with TRBD2. Material: peripheral blood. For the CDR3, the DNA is TGTGCCAGCAGCGTTGGACTAGGAGAGACCCAGTACTTC. Its protein is CASSVGLGETQYF.